The next 26 T cell receptor beta chains were all read from a single sample in a study of human T cells and chemical hapten exposure (dated by TCRdb to the early 2020s). What the time point label conveys for this sample: pre-sensitization, week 0. This specimen's treatment or condition label, interpreted: therapeutic diphenylcyclopropenone sensitization with weekly scalp DPC. Library creation used RACE. The instrument given in TCRdb is NextSeq 500. Starting from the raw public reads, TCRdb applied fastp trimming at Q25, assembled clones with MiXCR and retained in-frame beta chains. Every distinct CDR3 protein forms one entry, paired with its most common genes and DNA. The sample table records about 120,000 distinct CDR3 sequences; less than 15% of these occur just once. 2.8% of the sample is in the top ten clones. Sequencing used whole blood, obtained in connection with sensitization to the hapten diphenylcyclopropenone (DPC). The receptor source for this set is a woman aged 18-35 years with alopecia areata. Some clones in this sample may be carry-over from other donors' samples.

This clonotype was counted ten times or more. The chain is built from TRBV7-9 and TRBJ1-1; D is possibly TRBD1 (5 bases). Deletions cut 0 bases from V and 5 bases from J, with 13 bases between. Germline V gene sequence: CDR1 SEHNR, CDR2 FQNEAQ (reference sequence). This CDR3 comprises 15 residues. The CDR3, as DNA: TGTGCCAGCAGCTTAGCCCCTTGGGGGGGGACTGAAGCTTTCTTT. Amino acid sequence: CASSLAPWGGTEAFF.

CDR3 sequence reads: CASSRGIQETQYF. The CDR3 DNA reads as TGTGCCAGCAGCCGGGGGATCCAAGAGACCCAGTACTTC. The chain uses TRBV7-2 and TRBJ2-5; D may be TRBD2 (6 bases). The V gene's germline CDR1 is SGHTA and CDR2 FQGNSA. The CDR3 consists of 13 residues. V lost 5 bases to trimming and J lost 1 base, with 8 bases between them.

The table lists this clonotype with many counts. The genes are TRBV12-3 or TRBV12-4 and TRBJ2-1; either TRBD1 or TRBD2 may fit D (6 bases each). The V end lost 7 bases, the J end lost 7 bases, and 17 bases lay between the germline ends. The CDR3 has 14 residues. The CDR3 sequence: CASNLGGPRNEQFF. CDR3 DNA sequence: TGTGCCAGCAACCTAGGGGGGCCACGGAATGAGCAGTTCTTC.

This clonotype was counted a few times. V usage is TRBV4-1 and J usage is TRBJ2-4, with 8 bases lining up with TRBD2. Per the germline V gene, CDR1 is MGHRA and CDR2 is YSYEKL. V trimming: 2 bases; J trimming: 0 bases; junction bases outside the gene matches: 6. The CDR3 is 17 amino acids. The CDR3 protein is CASSQPTSGEAKNIQYF. The CDR3 DNA sequence: TGCGCCAGCAGCCAACCAACTAGCGGTGAAGCCAAAAACATTCAGTACTTC.

Many counts were recorded for this clonotype. The chain uses TRBV18 and TRBJ2-5; possibly TRBD2 for D (5 bases). The CDR3 is made up of 15 amino acids. Germline V gene data show CDR1 as KGHSH and CDR2 as LQKENI. V was cut by 0 bases and J by 3 bases, with 11 bases left in between. In DNA form, the CDR3 reads TGTGCCAGCTCACCACCGGGGAGAGCCAAAGAGACCCAGTACTTC. Its translation is CASSPPGRAKETQYF.

This clonotype was seen at least ten times. The genes are TRBV7-2 and TRBJ1-1; D ambiguous. Germline V lookup: CDR1 SGHTA, CDR2 FQGNSA. Trimming removed 1 base from V and 1 base from J, with 10 bases in between. The CDR3 length is 15 residues. CDR3 nucleotides: TGTGCCAGCAGCTTAGTAACCTTTCGGAACACTGAAGCTTTCTTT. Translating gives CASSLVTFRNTEAFF.

This clonotype was seen at least ten times. The rearrangement uses TRBV9 and TRBJ2-2; D is possibly TRBD1 (5 bases). The germline gives CDR1 SGDLS, CDR2 YYNGEE. This CDR3 is 15 amino acids long. The V end lost 1 base, the J end lost 0 bases, and 7 bases lay between the germline ends. The CDR3 DNA is TGTGCCAGCAGCGTAAGACAGACGAACACCGGGGAGCTGTTTTTT. This encodes CASSVRQTNTGELFF.

This chain connects TRBV19 to TRBJ2-3, with D unresolved. CDR3 size: 14 residues. Per germline, CDR1 LNHDA and CDR2 SQIVND (reference sequence). V lost 3 bases and J lost 4, with 11 bases in between. CDR3 in DNA: TGTGCCAGTAGTATTACCGTACTGGCAGATACGCAGTATTTT. It codes for CASSITVLADTQYF.

There are a few counts of this clonotype. The genes are TRBV25-1 and TRBJ1-2; D is unclear. The length of the CDR3 is 13 residues. Trimming cost V 0 bases and J 8 bases, with 10 bases left between them. Germline CDR1 is MGHDK and CDR2 is SYGVNS. CDR3 DNA sequence: TGTGCCAGCAGTGAATATAAAGGTGGCGGCTACACCTTC. This codes for CASSEYKGGGYTF.

This clonotype has just a few counts. The chain employs TRBV18 and TRBJ1-6; D unresolved. CDR3 length equals 13 residues. Germline values: CDR1 KGHSH, CDR2 LQKENI. Trimming left V 3 bases short and J 7 bases short, with 7 bases between. The CDR3 reads CASSPPNNSPLHF. DNA for the CDR3: TGTGCCAGCTCACCGCCAAACAATTCACCCCTCCACTTT. The full variable domain, completed using reference TRBV18 and TRBJ1-6, is NAGVMQNPRHLVRRRGQEARLRCSPMKGHSHVYWYRQLPEEGLKFMVYLQKENIIDESGMPKERFSAEFPKEGPSILRIQQVVRGDSAAYFCASSPPNNSPLHFGNGTRLTVT.

This clonotype was seen only a few times. This rearrangement joins TRBV9 to TRBJ2-5, with D unclear. The length of the CDR3 is 13 residues. CDR1 SGDLS and CDR2 YYNGEE come from the germline V gene. The V gene lost 0 bases and the J gene lost 3 bases, with 6 bases spanning the gap. The CDR3 nucleotides read TGTGCCAGCAGCGTAGCGGCTAAAGAGACCCAGTACTTC. Residues: CASSVAAKETQYF.

For this clonotype: This may come from a read error, since a much larger clone is one base off. Here the CDR3 reads CATSIVRGPQETRYF. CDR3 coding DNA: TGTGCCACCAGCATCGTCAGGGGGCCCCAAGAGACCCGGTACTTC. The chain has TRBV15 and TRBJ2-5, with TRBD1 matching over 8 bases. The CDR3 is made up of 15 amino acids. Germline CDR1 reads LNHNV; CDR2 reads YYDKDF (reference sequence).

This clonotype occurred many times. V and J are TRBV6-5 and TRBJ2-4, with D possibly being TRBD2 (6 bases). There are 15 residues in the CDR3. Looked up from germline, CDR1 is MNHEY and CDR2 is SVGAGI. Trimming stripped 6 bases from V and 0 bases from J, with 12 bases between. The CDR3 DNA is TGTGCCAGCAGCAGGACTATGGGAGCCAAAAACATTCAGTACTTC. Translated: CASSRTMGAKNIQYF.

This clonotype was seen more than once but under ten times. The chain joins TRBV13 to TRBJ1-6, with D hard to call. Germline assignment: CDR1 PRHDT and CDR2 FYEKMQ (reference sequence). The V end was cut by 3 bases, the J end by 6 bases, with 15 bases between. The CDR3 runs 16 residues. The CDR3 region has the DNA TGTGCCAGCAGCTTTAGCGAGGACGGATTTAATTCACCCCTCCACTTT. Translating gives CASSFSEDGFNSPLHF.

V gene TRBV21-1 combines with J gene TRBJ1-1; no DNA check was done on the table's D call, TRBD1. TRBV21-1 counts as a pseudogene. This CDR3 spans 13 amino acids. The CDR3: CASSKGQGTEAFF. The CDR3 coding sequence is TGTGCCAGCAGCAAAGGACAGGGCACTGAAGCTTTCTTT.

J is TRBJ1-2 and V is TRBV18, with unresolved D. The CDR3 has 14 amino acids. The V gene's germline CDR1 is KGHSH and CDR2 LQKENI. V shed 0 bases and J shed 4 bases, with 9 bases lying between them. The CDR3 here is CASSPPRAAYGYTF. As DNA, the CDR3 is TGTGCCAGCTCACCACCGAGAGCGGCCTATGGCTACACCTTC.

There are a few counts of this clonotype. V and J are TRBV20-1 and TRBJ2-7; 9 bases fit TRBD1. The CDR3 has 15 residues. Germline V gene data show CDR1 as DFQATT and CDR2 as SNEGSKA (reference sequence). The junction had 13 bases not matched to a gene; V was cut back by 4 bases and J by 6 bases. CDR3 sequence (DNA): TGCAGTGCTAAAAGATGGGACAGGGACAATTCCGAGCAGTACTTC. As protein: CSAKRWDRDNSEQYF.

This clonotype appeared a few times. The chain has TRBV27 and TRBJ2-2; either TRBD1 or TRBD2 may supply D (5 bases each). The CDR3 is 14 amino acids. Trimming left V 2 bases short and J 7 bases short, with 11 bases between. Germline CDR1 and CDR2: MNHEY and SMNVEV (reference sequence). The CDR3, as DNA: TGTGCCAGCAGTTTAGGGACGGAATACGGGGAGCTGTTTTTT. This translates into CASSLGTEYGELFF.

In this sample, this clonotype turned up a few times. The chain couples TRBV29-1 to TRBJ2-5, with D tentatively TRBD1 or TRBD2 (5 bases each). This CDR3 spans 13 amino acids. CDR1 is SQVTM and CDR2 is ANQGSEA in the germline V gene. The V gene lost 4 bases and the J gene lost 1 base, with 10 bases spanning the gap. CDR3 DNA sequence: TGCAGCGTTGGACGGGACCTCCAAGAGACCCAGTACTTC. It specifies CSVGRDLQETQYF. The entire variable domain, with the rest obtained from reference TRBV29-1 and TRBJ2-5, is as follows: SAVISQKPSRDICQRGTSLTIQCQVDSQVTMMFWYRQQPGQSLTLIATANQGSEATYESGFVIDKFPISRPNLTFSTLTVSNMSPEDSSIYLCSVGRDLQETQYFGPGTRLLVL.

V is TRBV7-2 and J is TRBJ2-7; D perhaps matches TRBD1 (6 bases). Trimming removed 5 bases at V and 12 bases at J, with 20 bases between. Germline V lookup: CDR1 SGHTA, CDR2 FQGNSA. The CDR3 is 13 amino acids. DNA of the CDR3: TGTGCCAGCAGCCCGATGGGCCAGGGGTTGCTGTACTTC. Encoded protein: CASSPMGQGLLYF.

V gene TRBV6-2 or TRBV6-3 combines with J gene TRBJ2-7; tentative D call: TRBD1 (5 bases). V was shortened by 2 bases and J by 2 bases, with 13 bases between the two germline ends. From germline, CDR1 is MNHEY and CDR2 SVGEGT. The CDR3 is 15 amino acids. CDR3 amino acids: CASSYALMGPYEQYF. The CDR3 DNA reads as TGTGCCAGCAGTTACGCCTTGATGGGGCCCTACGAGCAGTACTTC.

The chain recombines TRBV6-2 or TRBV6-3 with TRBJ2-1; the D is unclear. The CDR3 loop spans 17 amino acids. CDR1 MNHEY and CDR2 SVGEGT come from the germline V gene. Deletions cut 0 bases from V and 4 bases from J, with 16 bases between. Here the CDR3 reads CASSYSTVLGVYNEQFF. The CDR3 bases are TGTGCCAGCAGTTACTCGACGGTACTTGGGGTTTACAATGAGCAGTTCTTC.

V is TRBV20-1 and J is TRBJ2-7; D unresolved. The V gene's germline CDR1 is DFQATT and CDR2 SNEGSKA (reference sequence). V gave up 6 bases and J gave up 5 bases, with 14 bases separating them. This CDR3 has 12 residues. CDR3 sequence (DNA): TGCAGTGCGAAGTTACCCACCCACGAGCAGTACTTC. Encoded protein: CSAKLPTHEQYF.

This clonotype was seen a few times. This sequence joins TRBV12-5 and TRBJ1-1; TRBD1 matches at 11 bases. Germline V gene data show CDR1 as LGHNT and CDR2 as FRNRAP. V trimming: 4 bases; J trimming: 5 bases; junction bases outside the gene matches: 3. The CDR3 sequence is 14 residues long. The CDR3 sequence is CASGSDRGPTEAFF. For the CDR3, the DNA is TGTGCTAGTGGTTCGGACAGGGGGCCGACTGAAGCTTTCTTT.

This chain connects TRBV4-2 to TRBJ2-2; 8 nucleotides line up with TRBD1. Trimming cost V 10 bases and J 4 bases; bases outside gene matches: 5. Germline V CDR1 and CDR2: LGHNA, YNFKEQ. The CDR3 runs to 13 residues. In nucleotides, the CDR3 is TGTGCCACTCGGACAGGGCGCACCGGGGAGCTGTTTTTT. The encoded protein is CATRTGRTGELFF.

The V gene is TRBV9, the J gene TRBJ2-7; tentative D call: TRBD1 (6 bases). Between the trimmed V and J ends, which lost 4 bases and 3 bases, there was a span of 14 bases. Germline CDR1 reads SGDLS; CDR2 reads YYNGEE. The CDR3 contains 14 residues. CDR3: CASSPSDRHYEQYF. The CDR3 DNA reads TGTGCCAGCAGCCCCTCGGACAGACACTACGAGCAGTACTTC.